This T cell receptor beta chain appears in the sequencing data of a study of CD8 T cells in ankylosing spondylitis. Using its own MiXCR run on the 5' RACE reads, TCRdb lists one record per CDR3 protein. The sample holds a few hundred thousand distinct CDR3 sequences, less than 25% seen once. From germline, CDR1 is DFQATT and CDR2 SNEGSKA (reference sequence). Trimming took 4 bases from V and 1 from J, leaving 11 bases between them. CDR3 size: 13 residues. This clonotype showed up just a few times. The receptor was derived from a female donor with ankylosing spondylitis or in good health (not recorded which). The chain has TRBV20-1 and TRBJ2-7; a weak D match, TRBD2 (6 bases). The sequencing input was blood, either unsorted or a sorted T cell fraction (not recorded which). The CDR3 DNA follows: TGCAGTGCTATCCCCGGGAGTTCCTACGAGCAGTACTTC. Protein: CSAIPGSSYEQYF.